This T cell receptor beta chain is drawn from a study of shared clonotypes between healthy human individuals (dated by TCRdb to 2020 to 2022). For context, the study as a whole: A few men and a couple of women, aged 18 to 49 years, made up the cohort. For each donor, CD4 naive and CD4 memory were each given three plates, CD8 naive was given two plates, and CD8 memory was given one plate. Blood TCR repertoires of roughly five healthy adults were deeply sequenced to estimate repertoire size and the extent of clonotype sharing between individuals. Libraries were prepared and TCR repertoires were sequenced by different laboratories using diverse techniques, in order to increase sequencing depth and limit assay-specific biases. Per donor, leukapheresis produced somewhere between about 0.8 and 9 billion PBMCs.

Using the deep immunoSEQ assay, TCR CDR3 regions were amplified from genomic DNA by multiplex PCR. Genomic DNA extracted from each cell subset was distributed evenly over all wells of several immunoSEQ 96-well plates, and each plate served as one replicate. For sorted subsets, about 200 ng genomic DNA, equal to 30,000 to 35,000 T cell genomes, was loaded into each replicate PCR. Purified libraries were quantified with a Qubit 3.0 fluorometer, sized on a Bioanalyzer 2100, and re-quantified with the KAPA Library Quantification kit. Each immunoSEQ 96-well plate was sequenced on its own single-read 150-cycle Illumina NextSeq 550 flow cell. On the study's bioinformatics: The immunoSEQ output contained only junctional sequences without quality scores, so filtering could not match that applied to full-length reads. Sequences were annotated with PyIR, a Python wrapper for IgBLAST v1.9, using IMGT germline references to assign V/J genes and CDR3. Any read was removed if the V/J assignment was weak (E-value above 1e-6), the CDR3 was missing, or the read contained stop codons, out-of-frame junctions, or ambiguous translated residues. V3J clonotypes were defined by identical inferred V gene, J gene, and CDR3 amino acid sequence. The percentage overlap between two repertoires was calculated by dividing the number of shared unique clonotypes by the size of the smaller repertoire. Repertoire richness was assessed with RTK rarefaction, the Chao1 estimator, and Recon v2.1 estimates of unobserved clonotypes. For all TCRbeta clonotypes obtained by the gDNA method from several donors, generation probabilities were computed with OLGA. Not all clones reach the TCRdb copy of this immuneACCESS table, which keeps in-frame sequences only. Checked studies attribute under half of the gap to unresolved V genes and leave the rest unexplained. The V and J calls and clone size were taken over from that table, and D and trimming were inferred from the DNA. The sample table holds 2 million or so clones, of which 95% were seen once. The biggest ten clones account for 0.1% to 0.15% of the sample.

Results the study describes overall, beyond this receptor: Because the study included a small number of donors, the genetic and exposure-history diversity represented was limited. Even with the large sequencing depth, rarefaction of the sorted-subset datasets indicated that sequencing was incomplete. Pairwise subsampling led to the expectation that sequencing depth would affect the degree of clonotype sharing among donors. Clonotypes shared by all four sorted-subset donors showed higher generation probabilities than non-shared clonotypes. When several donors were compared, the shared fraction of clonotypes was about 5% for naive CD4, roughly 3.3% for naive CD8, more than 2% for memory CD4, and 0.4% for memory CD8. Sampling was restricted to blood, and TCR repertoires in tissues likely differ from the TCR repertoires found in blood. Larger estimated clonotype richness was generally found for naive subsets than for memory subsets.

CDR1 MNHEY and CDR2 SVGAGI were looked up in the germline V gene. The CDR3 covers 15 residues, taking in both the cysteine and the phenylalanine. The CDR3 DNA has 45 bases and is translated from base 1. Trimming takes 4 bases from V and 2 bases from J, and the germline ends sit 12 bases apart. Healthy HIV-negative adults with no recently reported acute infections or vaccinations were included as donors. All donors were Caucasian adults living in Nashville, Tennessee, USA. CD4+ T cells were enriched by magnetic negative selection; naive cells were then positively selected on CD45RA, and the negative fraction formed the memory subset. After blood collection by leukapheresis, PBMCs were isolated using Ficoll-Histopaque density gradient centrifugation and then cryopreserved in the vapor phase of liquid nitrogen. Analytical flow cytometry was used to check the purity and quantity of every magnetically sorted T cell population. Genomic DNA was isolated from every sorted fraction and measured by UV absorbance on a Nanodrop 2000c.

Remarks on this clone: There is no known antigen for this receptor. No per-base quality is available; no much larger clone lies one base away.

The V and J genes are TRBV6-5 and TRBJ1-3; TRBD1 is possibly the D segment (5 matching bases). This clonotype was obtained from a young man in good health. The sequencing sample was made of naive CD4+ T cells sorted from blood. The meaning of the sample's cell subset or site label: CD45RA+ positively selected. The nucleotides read TGTGCCAGCAGTTCTTTACAGGTCCCTGGAAACACCATATATTTT. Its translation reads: CASSSLQVPGNTIYF.